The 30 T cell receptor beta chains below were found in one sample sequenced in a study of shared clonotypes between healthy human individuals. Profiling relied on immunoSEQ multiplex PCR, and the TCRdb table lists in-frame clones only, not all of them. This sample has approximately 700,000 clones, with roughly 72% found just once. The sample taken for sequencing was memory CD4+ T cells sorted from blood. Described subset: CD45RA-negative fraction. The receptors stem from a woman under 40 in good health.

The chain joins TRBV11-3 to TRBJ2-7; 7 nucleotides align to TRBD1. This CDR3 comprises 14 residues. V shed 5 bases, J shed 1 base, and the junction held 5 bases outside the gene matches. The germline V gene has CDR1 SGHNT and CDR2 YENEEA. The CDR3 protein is CASSPGTESYEQYF. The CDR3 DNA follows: TGTGCCAGCAGCCCCGGGACAGAGTCCTACGAGCAGTACTTC.

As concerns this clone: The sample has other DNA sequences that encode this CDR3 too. The CDR3 loop is CASSIGGATNEKLFF. The CDR3 nucleotides read TGTGCCAGTAGTATCGGAGGAGCAACTAATGAAAAACTGTTTTTT. V gene TRBV19 combines with J gene TRBJ1-4; D uncertain. CDR3 length equals 15 residues. V lost 3 bases to trimming and J lost 0 bases, with 8 bases between them. Looked up from germline, CDR1 is LNHDA and CDR2 is SQIVND (reference sequence).

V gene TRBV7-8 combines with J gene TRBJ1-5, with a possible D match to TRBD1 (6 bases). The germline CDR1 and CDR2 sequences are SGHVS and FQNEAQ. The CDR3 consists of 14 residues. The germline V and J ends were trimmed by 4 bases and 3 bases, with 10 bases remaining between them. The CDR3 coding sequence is TGTGCCAGCAGCTCGGACAGAATCAATCAGCCCCAGCATTTT. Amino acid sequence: CASSSDRINQPQHF.

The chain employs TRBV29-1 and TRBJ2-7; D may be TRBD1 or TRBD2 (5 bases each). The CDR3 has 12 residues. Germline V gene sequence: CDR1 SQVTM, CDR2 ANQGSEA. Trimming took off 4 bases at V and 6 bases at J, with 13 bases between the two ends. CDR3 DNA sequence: TGCAGCGTTGTGAGGGGTTCAGCCGAGCAGTACTTC. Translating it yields CSVVRGSAEQYF.

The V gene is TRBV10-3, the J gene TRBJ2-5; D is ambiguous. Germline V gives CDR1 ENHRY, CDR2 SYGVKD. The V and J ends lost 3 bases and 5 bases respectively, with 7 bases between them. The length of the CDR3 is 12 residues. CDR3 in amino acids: CAISDSWETQYF. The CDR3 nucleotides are TGTGCCATCAGTGACAGTTGGGAGACCCAGTACTTC.

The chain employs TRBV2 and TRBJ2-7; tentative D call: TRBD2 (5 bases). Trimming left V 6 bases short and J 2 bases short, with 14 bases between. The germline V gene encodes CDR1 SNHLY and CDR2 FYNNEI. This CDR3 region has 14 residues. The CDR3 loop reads CASRSAAYPYEQYF. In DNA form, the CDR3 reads TGTGCCAGCAGATCAGCGGCATACCCCTACGAGCAGTACTTC. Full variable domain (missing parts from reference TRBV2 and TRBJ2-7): EPEVTQTPSHQVTQMGQEVILRCVPISNHLYFYWYRQILGQKVEFLVSFYNNEISEKSEIFDDQFSVERPDGSNFTLKIRSTKLEDSAMYFCASRSAAYPYEQYFGPGTRLTVT.

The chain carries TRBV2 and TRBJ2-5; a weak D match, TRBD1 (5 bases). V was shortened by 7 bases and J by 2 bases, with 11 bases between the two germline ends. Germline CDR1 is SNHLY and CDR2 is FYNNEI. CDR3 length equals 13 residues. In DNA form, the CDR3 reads TGTGCCAGCATGACAGATATTCAAGAGACCCAGTACTTC. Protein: CASMTDIQETQYF.

In nucleotides, the CDR3 is TGTGCCAGCTCCTCCTCCAGGGGAAACACCGGGGAGCTGTTTTTT. This sequence encodes CASSSSRGNTGELFF. The chain uses TRBV18 and TRBJ2-2, with D maybe TRBD1 (6 bases). Germline CDR1 and CDR2: KGHSH and LQKENI. The V end lost 6 bases, the J end lost 2 bases, and 13 bases lay between the germline ends. The CDR3 extends over 15 amino acids.

The chain's CDR3 is CASSLIRGNGYTF. CDR3 sequence (DNA): TGTGCCAGCAGCTTGATCCGAGGGAATGGCTACACCTTC. V is TRBV5-8 and J is TRBJ1-2; D ambiguous. Germline assignment: CDR1 SGHTS and CDR2 YDEGEE. This CDR3 contains 13 residues. Trimming shortened V by 1 base and J by 6 bases, and 10 bases separated the two germline ends.

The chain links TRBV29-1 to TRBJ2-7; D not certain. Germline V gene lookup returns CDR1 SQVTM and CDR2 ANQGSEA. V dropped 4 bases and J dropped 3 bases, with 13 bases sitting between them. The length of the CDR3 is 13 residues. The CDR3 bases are TGCAGCGTTGCTCTCCAGTTCAGCTACGAGCAGTACTTC. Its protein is CSVALQFSYEQYF.

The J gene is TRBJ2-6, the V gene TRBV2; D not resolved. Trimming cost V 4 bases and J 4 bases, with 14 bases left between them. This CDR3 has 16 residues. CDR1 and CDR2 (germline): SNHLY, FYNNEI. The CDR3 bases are TGTGCCAGCAGTGGCGAGGTACTGGTGGGGGCCAACGTCCTGACTTTC. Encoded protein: CASSGEVLVGANVLTF.

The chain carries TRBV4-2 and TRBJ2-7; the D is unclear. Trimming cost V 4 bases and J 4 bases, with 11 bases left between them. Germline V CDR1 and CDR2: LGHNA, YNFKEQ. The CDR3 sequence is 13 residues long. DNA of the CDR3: TGTGCCAGCAGCCCTAACTGGGGTTACGAGCAGTACTTC. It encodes CASSPNWGYEQYF.

The CDR3 DNA follows: TGTGCCAGCAGCTTAGACAGTCGGGGGAGCGGGGAGCTGTTTTTT. Translation: CASSLDSRGSGELFF. The rearrangement uses TRBV7-7 and TRBJ2-2; D is perhaps TRBD2 (6 bases). The length of the CDR3 is 15 residues. The germline CDR1 and CDR2 sequences are SSHAT and FNYEAQ (reference sequence). V gave up 1 base and J gave up 7 bases, with 13 bases separating them.

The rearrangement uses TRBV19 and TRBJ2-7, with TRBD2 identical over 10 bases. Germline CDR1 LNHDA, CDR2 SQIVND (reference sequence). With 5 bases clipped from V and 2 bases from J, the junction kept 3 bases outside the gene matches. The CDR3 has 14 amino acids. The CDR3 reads CASSPGLATYEQYF. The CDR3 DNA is TGTGCCAGTAGTCCGGGACTAGCGACCTACGAGCAGTACTTC.

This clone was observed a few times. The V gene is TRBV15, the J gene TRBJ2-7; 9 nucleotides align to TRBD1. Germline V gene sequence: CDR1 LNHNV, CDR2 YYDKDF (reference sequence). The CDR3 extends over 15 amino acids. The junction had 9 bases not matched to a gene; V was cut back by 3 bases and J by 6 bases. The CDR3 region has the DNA TGTGCCACCAGCAGCACCGACAGGGGGGTCTTCGAGCAGTACTTC. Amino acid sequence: CATSSTDRGVFEQYF.

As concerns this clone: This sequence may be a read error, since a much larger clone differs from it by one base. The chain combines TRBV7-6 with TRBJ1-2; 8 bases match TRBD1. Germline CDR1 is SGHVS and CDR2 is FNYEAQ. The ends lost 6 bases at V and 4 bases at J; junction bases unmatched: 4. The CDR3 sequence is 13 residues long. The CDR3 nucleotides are TGTGCCAGCAGTCAAGGACAGGGCTATGGCTACACCTTC. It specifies CASSQGQGYGYTF.

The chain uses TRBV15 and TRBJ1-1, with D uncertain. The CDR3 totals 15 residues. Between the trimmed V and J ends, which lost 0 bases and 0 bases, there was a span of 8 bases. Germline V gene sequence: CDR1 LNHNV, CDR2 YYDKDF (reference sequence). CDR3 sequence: CATSRDPPMNTEAFF. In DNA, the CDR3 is TGTGCCACCAGCAGAGATCCCCCGATGAACACTGAAGCTTTCTTT.

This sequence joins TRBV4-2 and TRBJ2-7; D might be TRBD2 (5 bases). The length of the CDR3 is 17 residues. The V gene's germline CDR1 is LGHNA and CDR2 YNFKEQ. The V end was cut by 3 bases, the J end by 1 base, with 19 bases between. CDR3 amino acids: CASSHSPLGLVSYEQYF. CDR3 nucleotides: TGTGCCAGCAGCCATAGTCCACTAGGATTGGTTTCCTACGAGCAGTACTTC.

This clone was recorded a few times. CDR3 sequence: CASSMGSLPTNEKLFF. Written as DNA, the CDR3 is TGTGCCAGTAGTATGGGCAGCCTTCCAACTAATGAAAAACTGTTTTTT. This chain uses TRBV19 with TRBJ1-4, with no clear D. Trimming left V 3 bases short and J 0 bases short, with 11 bases between. The V gene's germline CDR1 is LNHDA and CDR2 SQIVND (reference sequence). This CDR3 is 16 amino acids long.

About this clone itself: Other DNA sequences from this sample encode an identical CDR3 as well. The CDR3 DNA reads as TGTGCCAGCAATAGACTAGCGACCCTTACAGATACGCAGTATTTT. It encodes CASNRLATLTDTQYF. The J gene is TRBJ2-3, the V gene TRBV2; 8 bases align to TRBD2. CDR1 and CDR2 (germline): SNHLY, FYNNEI. CDR3 length: 15 residues. V was clipped by 7 bases and J by 3 bases; unmatched bases: 9.

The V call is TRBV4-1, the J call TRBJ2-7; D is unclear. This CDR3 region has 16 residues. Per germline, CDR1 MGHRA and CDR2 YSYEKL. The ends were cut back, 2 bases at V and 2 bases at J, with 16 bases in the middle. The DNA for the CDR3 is TGCGCCAGCAGCCAAACCAGATCCTCAACCGCCTACGAGCAGTACTTC. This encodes CASSQTRSSTAYEQYF.

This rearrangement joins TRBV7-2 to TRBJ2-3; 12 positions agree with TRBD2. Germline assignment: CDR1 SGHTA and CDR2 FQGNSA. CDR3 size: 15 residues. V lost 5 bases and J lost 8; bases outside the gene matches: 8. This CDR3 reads CASSLALLAGGTQYF. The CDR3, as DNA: TGTGCCAGCAGCCTTGCCCTACTAGCGGGAGGTACGCAGTATTTT.

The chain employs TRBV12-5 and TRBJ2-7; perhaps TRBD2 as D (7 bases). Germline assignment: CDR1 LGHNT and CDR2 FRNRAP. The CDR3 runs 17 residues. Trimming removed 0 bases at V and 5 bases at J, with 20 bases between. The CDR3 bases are TGTGCTAGTGGTTTGGTAGAGTTGGGGGGGCCGAGGAACGAGCAGTACTTC. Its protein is CASGLVELGGPRNEQYF.

CDR3 sequence reads: CASLSGTDTQYF. DNA of the CDR3: TGTGCCAGCCTCTCGGGGACAGATACGCAGTATTTT. The genes are TRBV27 and TRBJ2-3, with D tentatively TRBD2 (5 bases). CDR1 is MNHEY, CDR2 SMNVEV, per germline (reference sequence). The CDR3 loop spans 12 amino acids. V lost 8 bases and J 3 bases, leaving 9 bases between the germline ends.

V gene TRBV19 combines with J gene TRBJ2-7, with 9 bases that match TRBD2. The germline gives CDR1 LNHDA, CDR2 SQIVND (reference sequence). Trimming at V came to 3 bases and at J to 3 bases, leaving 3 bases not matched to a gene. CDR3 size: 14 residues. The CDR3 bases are TGTGCCAGTAGTATTTCTAGCGGGAACTACGAGCAGTACTTC. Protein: CASSISSGNYEQYF.

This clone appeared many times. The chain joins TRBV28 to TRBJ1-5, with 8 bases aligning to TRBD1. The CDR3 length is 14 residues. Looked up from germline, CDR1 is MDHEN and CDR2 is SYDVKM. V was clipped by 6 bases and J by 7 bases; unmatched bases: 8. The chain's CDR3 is CASSHGQGGQPQHF. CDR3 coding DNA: TGTGCCAGCAGCCATGGACAGGGCGGGCAGCCCCAGCATTTT.

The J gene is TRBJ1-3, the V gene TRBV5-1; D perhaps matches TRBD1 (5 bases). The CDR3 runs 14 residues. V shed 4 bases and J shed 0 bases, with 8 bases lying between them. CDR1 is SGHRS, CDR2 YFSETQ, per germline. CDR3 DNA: TGCGCCAGCAGCCGACAGTCCTCTGGAAACACCATATATTTT. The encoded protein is CASSRQSSGNTIYF.

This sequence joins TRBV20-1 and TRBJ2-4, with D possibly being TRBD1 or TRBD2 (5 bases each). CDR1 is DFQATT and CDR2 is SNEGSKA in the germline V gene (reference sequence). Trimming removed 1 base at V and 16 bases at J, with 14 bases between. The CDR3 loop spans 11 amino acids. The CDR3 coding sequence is TGCAGTGCTAGAGGAACAGGAGGTCATTACTTC. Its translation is CSARGTGGHYF.

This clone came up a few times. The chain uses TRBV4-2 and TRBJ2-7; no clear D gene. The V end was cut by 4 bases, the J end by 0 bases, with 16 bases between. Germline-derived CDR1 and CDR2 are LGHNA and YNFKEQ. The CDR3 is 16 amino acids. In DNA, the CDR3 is TGTGCCAGCAGCCGCTCGCTAGGACCCGGCTCCTACGAGCAGTACTTC. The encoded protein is CASSRSLGPGSYEQYF.

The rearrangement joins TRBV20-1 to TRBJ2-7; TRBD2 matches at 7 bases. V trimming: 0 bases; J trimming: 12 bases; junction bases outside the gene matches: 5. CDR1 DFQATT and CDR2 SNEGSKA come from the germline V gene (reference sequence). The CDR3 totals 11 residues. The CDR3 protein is CSARDRGRRYF. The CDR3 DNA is TGCAGTGCTAGAGATCGCGGGAGACGGTACTTC.